These 5 T cell receptor beta chains originate from one sample sequenced in a study of blood T cells in healthy people across ages. The use of a sample-barcoded 5' primer and a J-beta primer mix characterized a second PCR of roughly 6 to 12 cycles. One entry per CDR3 protein, called by TCRdb with MiXCR from the 5' RACE reads. The data show just under 750,000 distinct CDR3 sequences, with 22% seen just once and roughly 22% held by the top ten. Sequenced input: blood. The receptors come from a man between 65 and 85 years old in good health.

This clonotype was recorded once. V usage is TRBV29-1 and J usage is TRBJ2-7; D possibly corresponds to TRBD2 (6 bases). CDR1 is SQVTM, CDR2 ANQGSEA, per germline. V lost 7 bases and J 3 bases, leaving 13 bases between the germline ends. CDR3 length: 12 residues. The CDR3 DNA reads TGCAGCGCTGAGGTTAGCGGCTACGAGCAGTACGTC. As protein: CSAEVSGYEQYV.

This clonotype came up a few times. This sequence joins TRBV20-1 and TRBJ2-1; no clear D gene. The CDR3 length is 14 residues. The ends were cut back, 6 bases at V and 0 bases at J, with 12 bases in the middle. The germline V gene encodes CDR1 DFQATT and CDR2 SNEGSKA (reference sequence). The CDR3 coding sequence is TGCAGTGCCCTCTTGTGGGGCTCCTACAATGAGCAGTTCTTC. Translating gives CSALLWGSYNEQFF.

This chain links TRBV5-1 with TRBJ1-3, with D hard to call. Germline V lookup: CDR1 SGHRS, CDR2 YFSETQ. Trimming cost V 1 base and J 3 bases, with 14 bases left between them. CDR3 size: 16 residues. The CDR3 loop is CASSLRSEGYGNTIYF. The CDR3 DNA sequence: TGCGCCAGCAGCTTGAGATCCGAAGGGTATGGAAACACCATATATTTT.

The CDR3: CSARGTGGYNSPLHF. The CDR3 DNA sequence: TGCAGTGCTAGGGGAACAGGCGGCTATAATTCACCCCTCCACTTT. The V gene is TRBV20-1, the J gene TRBJ1-6; perhaps TRBD1 as D (5 bases). Germline-derived CDR1 and CDR2 are DFQATT and SNEGSKA (reference sequence). V was cut by 3 bases and J by 3 bases, with 12 bases left in between. CDR3 length: 15 amino acids.

There are a few counts of this clonotype. The chain couples TRBV20-1 to TRBJ2-1, with 8 bases fitting TRBD2. The J call may not be correct, given that the DNA end is closer to TRBJ2-7. Germline-derived CDR1 and CDR2 are DFQATT and SNEGSKA (reference sequence). The CDR3 contains 16 residues. For the CDR3, the DNA is TGCAGTGCTAGAGAGTGGACTAGCTTTAGCTCCTACGAGCAGTACGTC. Translated, it gives CSAREWTSFSSYEQYV.